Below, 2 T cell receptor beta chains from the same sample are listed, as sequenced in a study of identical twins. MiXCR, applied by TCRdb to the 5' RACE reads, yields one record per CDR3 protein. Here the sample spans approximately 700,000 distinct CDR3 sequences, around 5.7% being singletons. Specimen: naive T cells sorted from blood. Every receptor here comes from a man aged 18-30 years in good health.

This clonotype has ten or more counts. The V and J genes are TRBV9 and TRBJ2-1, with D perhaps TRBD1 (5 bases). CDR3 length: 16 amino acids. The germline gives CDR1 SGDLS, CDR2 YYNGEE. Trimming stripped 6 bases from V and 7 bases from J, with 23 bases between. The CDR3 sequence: CASTTSSRAPRNEQFF. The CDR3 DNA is TGTGCCAGCACCACCTCCTCCAGGGCCCCTCGTAATGAGCAGTTCTTC.

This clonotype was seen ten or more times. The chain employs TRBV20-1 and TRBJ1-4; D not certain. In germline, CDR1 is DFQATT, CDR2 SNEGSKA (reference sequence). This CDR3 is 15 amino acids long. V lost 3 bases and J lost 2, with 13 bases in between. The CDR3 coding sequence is TGCAGTGCTAGCGGACCGGGAGGGACTAATGAAAAACTGTTTTTT. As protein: CSASGPGGTNEKLFF.